This TCR beta chain was found in a study of identical twins. Findings and limits, study-wide: Models predicted too little out-of-frame TCR alpha sharing in monozygotic twins. Invariant T cells like MAIT and iNKT could partly confound the zero-insertion analyses.

This clonotype has only a few counts. The antigen remains undetermined. In TCRdb, the 5' RACE reads were re-called with MiXCR into one record per CDR3 protein. The table has around 690,000 distinct CDR3 sequences, 21% seen once. The CDR3 loop spans 11 amino acids. V shed 7 bases and J shed 4 bases, with 5 bases lying between them. These records were also assigned to another study, of T cells expressing NK-cell markers. That paper notes: The study sequenced eight donors, seven HCMV-seropositive and one seronegative. The CD3+CD56-NKG2C+ fraction of a handful of donors was also led by these clonotypes.

The receptor was isolated from a woman aged 18-29 years in good health. This chain uses TRBV12-3 or TRBV12-4 with TRBJ1-3; no firm D call. Sequenced input: PBMCs. The CDR3 is CASIRGNTIYF. Written as DNA, the CDR3 is TGTGCCAGCATAAGGGGAAACACCATATATTTT.